The present entry profiles one T cell receptor beta chain with its context. Authors' processing steps: Amplifying reference gene primers gave estimates of nucleated cell counts. Measured with immunoSEQ multiplex PCR; TCRdb has only the in-frame clones, and not every one. That table is the source of V, J and clone size, and D and trimming were worked out from the DNA. The table lists more than 200,000 clones, approximately 90% of them singletons. These data are taken from a study of blood T cell repertoires in COVID-19. Background on the study: Acute and convalescent COVID-19 specimens originated in the United States, Italy and Spain. Nucleic acid was either cDNA or gDNA, and it came from T cells, B-cell-depleted T cells, or PBMCs.

Germline CDR1 is MNHNY and CDR2 is SVGAGI (reference sequence). The V segment lost 5 bases and the J segment 0 bases; nucleotides outside the gene matches: 4. The CDR3 spans 17 residues. The specimen sequenced was peripheral blood. The source is a man in his fifties or sixties with acute or convalescent COVID-19. The J gene is TRBJ2-2, the V gene TRBV6-6; 12 bases are shared with TRBD2. CDR3 in DNA: TGTGCCAGCAGTCCCGGACTAGCGGGATCGAACACCGGGGAGCTGTTTTTT. Its protein product is CASSPGLAGSNTGELFF.